This TCR beta chain was sequenced in a study of shared clonotypes between healthy human individuals. The germline CDR1 and CDR2 sequences are SEHNR and FQNEAQ (reference sequence). This CDR3 is 14 amino acids long. Trimming cost V 2 bases and J 0 bases, with 4 bases left between them. TCRdb's copy holds only in-frame clones and misses some; the assay was immunoSEQ multiplex PCR. This table has some 470,000 clones, about three quarters appearing once. The V gene is TRBV7-9, the J gene TRBJ1-4; D not resolved. Material: PBMCs. The sequence was obtained from a middle-aged woman in good health. Some clones in this sample may be carry-over from other donors' samples. The CDR3: CASSLSATNEKLFF. Written as DNA, the CDR3 is TGTGCCAGCAGCTTATCAGCAACTAATGAAAAACTGTTTTTT. The variable domain in full, with the rest retrieved from reference TRBV7-9 and TRBJ1-4, is DTGVSQNPRHKITKRGQNVTFRCDPISEHNRLYWYRQTLGQGPEFLTYFQNEAQLEKSRLLSDRFSAERPKGSFSTLEIQRTEQGDSAMYLCASSLSATNEKLFFGSGTQLSVL.